This T cell receptor (beta chain) was observed in a study of regulatory T cells in long-lasting Graves disease. For TCR beta, libraries came from iRepertoire HTBI primers and Arm-PCR of CDR3 regions. Per the original methods: Looking across samples, the authors found 55 to 70 TRBV and 13 to 15 TRBJ segments. A single record per CDR3 protein comes from TCRdb applying MiXCR to the multiplex PCR reads. TCRdb's processing, not the authors' own work, is the source of the V and J calls. There are about 450,000 distinct CDR3 sequences in the sample; roughly 15% occur only once, and about 10% lies in the top ten. Time point meaning: newly diagnosed GD, antithyroid drugs for less than 3 months. RNA from PBMCs was the source of the TCR library. With respect to this clonotype: Its specificity is unknown.

Study-level findings and limits: There was favoring of TRBV28, TRBJ1-2 and TRBJ2-5 in persistent disease.

The CDR3 consists of 17 residues. Germline V CDR1 and CDR2: LGHNA, YSLEER. The trim removed 0 bases at V and 0 bases at J, leaving 5 bases unmatched. The sample was also reused in another study, on T cells in Graves' hyperthyroidism and ophthalmopathy. That study adds: HTBI primers were employed in a first-round RT-PCR of the TCR CDR3.

V usage is TRBV4-3 and J usage is TRBJ2-5; 9 positions agree with TRBD1. The sample consisted of peripheral blood mononuclear cells (PBMCs), taken at new diagnosis, from a patient treated with antithyroid drugs. This TCR came from a woman aged 30 to 39 with Graves disease. DNA for the CDR3: TGCGCCAGCAGCCAAGATACCACAGGGGGCTACCAAGAGACCCAGTACTTC. This encodes CASSQDTTGGYQETQYF.